This TCR beta chain came from a study of OX40 agonist ivuxolimab in advanced cancers. At the level of the study: Three patients had partial responses: one hepatocellular carcinoma, two cutaneous melanoma. Study findings and constraints: Among T cells, CD8+ cells averaged more expanded clones than CD4+ cells.

This clone was seen a few times. The antigen remains unidentified. TCRdb's copy holds only in-frame clones and misses some; the assay was immunoSEQ multiplex PCR. This sample yields about 40,000 clones, of which approximately 81% are seen a single time; 16% belongs to the top ten. Samples of blood were obtained at baseline, on cycle 4 day 1, and on cycle 7 day 1. The V and J ends lost 2 bases and 5 bases, in that order; junction bases with no gene match: 0. The germline CDR1 and CDR2 sequences are MRHNA and SNTAGT. The CDR3 runs to 13 residues. This sequence joins TRBV6-4 and TRBJ2-1, with 7 bases identical to TRBD1. This sequence was found in an adult with an advanced solid tumor such as melanoma, head and neck, liver or kidney cancer. Sequencing was performed on CD4+ or CD8+ T cells sorted from blood, taken in a trial of the OX40 agonist ivuxolimab. The CDR3 sequence is CASSDRGHNEQFF. The CDR3 coding sequence is TGTGCCAGCAGTGACAGGGGGCACAATGAGCAGTTCTTC.